The 9 T cell receptor beta chains below come from one sample, sequenced in a study of early T cells in non-severe SARS-CoV-2 infection. TCRdb fed the 5' RACE reads into MiXCR, producing one record per CDR3 protein. The top ten clones hold about 4% of a sample with tens of thousands of distinct CDR3 sequences, around 11% of them seen once. Sample: whole blood. Receptors originate from an adult who was a healthcare worker with PCR-confirmed SARS-CoV-2 infection or an uninfected control (not recorded which).

This clonotype came up a few times. CDR3 protein: CSVERGGFEQYF. The CDR3 coding sequence is TGCAGCGTTGAAAGGGGAGGTTTCGAGCAGTACTTC. The rearrangement links TRBV29-1 to TRBJ2-7; tentatively, D is TRBD2 (6 bases). V lost 2 bases and J lost 6, with 11 bases in between. Germline V gene lookup returns CDR1 SQVTM and CDR2 ANQGSEA. This CDR3 spans 12 amino acids.

This clonotype was recorded once. The rearrangement joins TRBV5-5 to TRBJ2-1; 8 bases map to TRBD2. J lost 0 bases, V lost 4 bases, and 6 bases had no gene match. This CDR3 is built from 16 residues. CDR1 and CDR2 (germline): SGHKS, YYEKEE (reference sequence). CDR3 amino acids: CASSIIAGLSYNEQFF. The CDR3 DNA is TGTGCCAGCAGCATCATAGCGGGACTCTCCTACAATGAGCAGTTCTTC.

At least ten counts were recorded for this clonotype. This chain links TRBV29-1 with TRBJ2-1, with D possibly being TRBD2 (6 bases). This CDR3 spans 14 amino acids. Germline V CDR1 and CDR2: SQVTM, ANQGSEA. Trimming took 6 bases from V and 3 from J, leaving 15 bases between them. CDR3 in amino acids: CSVGGDSHYNEQFF. CDR3 nucleotide sequence: TGCAGCGTGGGCGGGGACTCCCACTACAATGAGCAGTTCTTC.

This clonotype was counted a few times. The genes are TRBV30 and TRBJ1-4; weak D call: TRBD1 (5 bases). Germline CDR1 and CDR2: GTSNPN and SVGIG (reference sequence). Trimming left V 0 bases short and J 8 bases short, with 13 bases between. This CDR3 comprises 14 residues. The CDR3 DNA reads as TGTGCCTGGAGTGTAGAAGAGGCAGGGGAAAAACTGTTTTTT. Its translation: CAWSVEEAGEKLFF.

At least ten counts were recorded for this clonotype. The V call is TRBV20-1, the J call TRBJ2-4, with a possible D match to TRBD1 (5 bases). From germline, CDR1 is DFQATT and CDR2 SNEGSKA (reference sequence). V was pared by 5 bases and J by 6 bases, with 14 bases between. The CDR3 runs 13 residues. The CDR3 DNA is TGCAGTGCTGGAAACCTTACAGGAAACATTCAGTACTTC. Its translation is CSAGNLTGNIQYF.

J is TRBJ1-2 and V is TRBV11-1; D is ambiguous. V lost 2 bases and J lost 3, with 13 bases in between. From germline, CDR1 is SGHAT and CDR2 FQDESV (reference sequence). The length of the CDR3 is 15 residues. CDR3 protein: CASSLRASNHYGYTF. For the CDR3, the DNA is TGTGCCAGCAGCTTAAGGGCGAGCAATCACTATGGCTACACCTTC.

This clonotype occurred a few times. V gene TRBV11-1 combines with J gene TRBJ2-7, with TRBD1 matching over 10 bases. Trimming removed 4 bases from V and 3 bases from J; junction bases left unmatched: 3. Germline-derived CDR1 and CDR2 are SGHAT and FQDESV (reference sequence). The CDR3 loop spans 14 amino acids. In DNA form, the CDR3 reads TGTGCCAGCAGCTCGGGACAGGGGAACTACGAGCAGTACTTC. Translation: CASSSGQGNYEQYF.

This rearrangement joins TRBV6-5 to TRBJ2-1, with 10 bases identical to TRBD2. Trimming cost V 2 bases and J 7 bases; bases outside gene matches: 8. CDR1 is MNHEY and CDR2 is SVGAGI in the germline V gene. This CDR3 is 16 amino acids long. The CDR3: CASSYARASGSNEQFF. The CDR3 DNA reads as TGTGCCAGCAGTTACGCAAGGGCTAGCGGGAGTAATGAGCAGTTCTTC.

The table lists this clonotype with many counts. This chain links TRBV2 with TRBJ2-3; perhaps TRBD2 as D (5 bases). The CDR3 has 14 residues. With 4 bases removed from V and 1 base from J, the gap between germline ends came to 9 bases. Germline CDR1 SNHLY, CDR2 FYNNEI. The CDR3 sequence is CASSVRGRTDTQYF. For the CDR3, the DNA is TGTGCCAGCAGTGTTCGGGGTCGCACAGATACGCAGTATTTT.